The rows below give T cell receptor beta chains drawn from one sample of a study of T cell responses to AZD1222 COVID-19 vaccine. Using immunoSEQ multiplex PCR, the repertoire was profiled, and TCRdb retains in-frame clones only, with some absent. The data show about 150,000 clones, with approximately 90% seen just once and approximately 3% held by the top ten. Sequences were derived from peripheral blood, sampled on day 0 of AZD1222 vaccination. The receptors stem from an adult in good health. Both conserved end residues are part of each CDR3. A D gene is named only where the DNA matches it firmly. Clone size is stated in some rows and not others, as once, few, many or a class when expanded.

clone size: -
J gene: TRBJ2-1
V gene: TRBV11-2
D gene: TRBD2
CDR3 DNA: TGTGCCAGCAGACAAACGACTAGCAGTCTCTCAAATGAGCAGTTCTTC
CDR3 protein: CASRQTTSSLSNEQFF

clone size: -
J gene: TRBJ2-3
V gene: TRBV7-8
D gene: -
CDR3 DNA: TGTGCCAGCAGCTTAGTTGTAACAGGGTCGTCGGATACGCAGTATTTT
CDR3 protein: CASSLVVTGSSDTQYF

clone size: -
J gene: TRBJ2-7
V gene: TRBV7-9
D gene: -
CDR3 DNA: TGTGCCAGCAGCGCCCCGGGACTCACCTACGAGCAGTACTTC
CDR3 protein: CASSAPGLTYEQYF

clone size: -
J gene: TRBJ1-1
V gene: TRBV5-1
D gene: -
CDR3 DNA: TGCGCCAGCAGACTAGCGGGTTTTTCGTCCACTGAAGCTTTCTTT
CDR3 protein: CASRLAGFSSTEAFF

clone size: -
J gene: TRBJ2-2
V gene: TRBV6-2/TRBV6-3
D gene: TRBD1
CDR3 DNA: TGTGCCAGCAGTGTGCGCTGGACAGGGGGCGAGGTCGGGGAGCTGTTTTTT
CDR3 protein: CASSVRWTGGEVGELFF

clone size: -
J gene: TRBJ2-3
V gene: TRBV7-9
D gene: TRBD1
CDR3 DNA: TGTGCCAGCAGCTATGGACAGGGGGCAGATACGCAGTATTTT
CDR3 protein: CASSYGQGADTQYF

clone size: -
J gene: TRBJ1-5
V gene: TRBV5-4
D gene: -
CDR3 DNA: TGTGCCAGCAGCTTGGCAGGGAGCAATCAGCCCCAGCATTTT
CDR3 protein: CASSLAGSNQPQHF

clone size: -
J gene: TRBJ1-5
V gene: TRBV6-1
D gene: TRBD1
CDR3 DNA: TGTGCCAGCAGTGTAAGTATCCCGGGACAGCTTAGCAATCAGCCCCAGCATTTT
CDR3 protein: CASSVSIPGQLSNQPQHF

clone size: -
J gene: TRBJ1-2
V gene: TRBV6-1
D gene: TRBD1
CDR3 DNA: TGTGCCAGCAGTGAAACGCGAGGGCAGGGGGGCGGCTACACCTTC
CDR3 protein: CASSETRGQGGGYTF

clone size: -
J gene: TRBJ2-3
V gene: TRBV19
D gene: TRBD2
CDR3 DNA: TGTGCCAGTAGTAGGACTAGCGGGGTTACAGATACGCAGTATTTT
CDR3 protein: CASSRTSGVTDTQYF

clone size: -
J gene: TRBJ1-2
V gene: TRBV14
D gene: -
CDR3 DNA: TGTGCCAGCAGCCAAGATACGGGAGAGTATGGCTACACCTTC
CDR3 protein: CASSQDTGEYGYTF

clone size: -
J gene: TRBJ1-1
V gene: TRBV7-9
D gene: -
CDR3 DNA: TGTGCCAGCAGCGAGGTAGCTGAAGCTTTCTTT
CDR3 protein: CASSEVAEAFF

clone size: -
J gene: TRBJ2-5
V gene: TRBV3-1/TRBV3-2
D gene: -
CDR3 DNA: TGTGCCAGCAGCCCGGGCCTACAACCTTGGGCCCAGTACTTC
CDR3 protein: CASSPGLQPWAQYF

clone size: -
J gene: TRBJ2-1
V gene: TRBV7-2
D gene: TRBD2
CDR3 DNA: TGTGCCAGCAGCTTAGGGGGACTAGCCTACAATGAGCAGTTCTTC
CDR3 protein: CASSLGGLAYNEQFF

clone size: -
J gene: TRBJ1-3
V gene: TRBV5-1
D gene: -
CDR3 DNA: TGCGCCAGCAGCTTAGGCCCGGGGTCTGGAAACACCATATATTTT
CDR3 protein: CASSLGPGSGNTIYF

clone size: -
J gene: TRBJ2-1
V gene: TRBV14
D gene: TRBD2
CDR3 DNA: TGTGCCAGCAGCCAAGAGGAGACGGGGGGGCCATGGAATGAGCAGTTCTTC
CDR3 protein: CASSQEETGGPWNEQFF

clone size: -
J gene: TRBJ1-1
V gene: TRBV4-3
D gene: -
CDR3 DNA: TGCGCCAGCAGCCAAGATTCCGCGACTGTTGATGAAGCTTTCTTT
CDR3 protein: CASSQDSATVDEAFF

clone size: -
J gene: TRBJ1-6
V gene: TRBV6-5
D gene: -
CDR3 DNA: TGTGCCAGCAGTTATTACAGCCCTCCTAATTCACCCCTCCACTTT
CDR3 protein: CASSYYSPPNSPLHF

clone size: -
J gene: TRBJ1-2
V gene: TRBV14
D gene: TRBD1
CDR3 DNA: TGTGCCAGCAGCCGGGACAGGAATAACTATGGCTACACCTTC
CDR3 protein: CASSRDRNNYGYTF

clone size: once
J gene: TRBJ1-1
V gene: TRBV5-1
D gene: -
CDR3 DNA: TGCGCCAGCAGCTTGGCAGGAGACCGGCGGGCTTTCTTT
CDR3 protein: CASSLAGDRRAFF

clone size: -
J gene: TRBJ2-4
V gene: TRBV25-1
D gene: -
CDR3 DNA: TGTGCCAGCGGTTACACGCCATCCCTAGCCAAAAACATTCAGTACTTC
CDR3 protein: CASGYTPSLAKNIQYF

clone size: -
J gene: TRBJ1-5
V gene: TRBV7-2
D gene: -
CDR3 DNA: TGTGCCAGCAGCTTAGCAGGGGTTGCGGATCAGCCCCAGCATTTT
CDR3 protein: CASSLAGVADQPQHF

clone size: -
J gene: TRBJ1-2
V gene: TRBV7-2
D gene: TRBD1
CDR3 DNA: TGTGCCAGCAGCCCCGGGACAGACTATGGCTACACCTTC
CDR3 protein: CASSPGTDYGYTF

clone size: -
J gene: TRBJ2-7
V gene: TRBV7-9
D gene: -
CDR3 DNA: TGTGCCAGCAGCTTAGGCAGACTTACCTACGAGCAGTACTTC
CDR3 protein: CASSLGRLTYEQYF

clone size: -
J gene: TRBJ1-2
V gene: TRBV7-2
D gene: TRBD1
CDR3 DNA: TGTGCCAGCAGCTTAGCGCGGACAGGGGGCGTGGGCTACACCTTC
CDR3 protein: CASSLARTGGVGYTF

clone size: -
J gene: TRBJ1-1
V gene: TRBV7-9
D gene: -
CDR3 DNA: TGTGCCAGCACCACGCAGGGTTGGAACACTGAAGCTTTCTTT
CDR3 protein: CASTTQGWNTEAFF

clone size: -
J gene: TRBJ2-1
V gene: TRBV19
D gene: -
CDR3 DNA: TGTGCCAGTAGTGGTTGGAGCTACAATGAGCAGTTCTTC
CDR3 protein: CASSGWSYNEQFF

clone size: -
J gene: TRBJ1-2
V gene: TRBV15
D gene: TRBD1
CDR3 DNA: TGTGCCACCAGCAGAGATTTAGGGACAGGGACCTATGGCTACACCTTC
CDR3 protein: CATSRDLGTGTYGYTF